The 14 T cell receptor beta chains reported below all come from one sample, sequenced in a study of cytomegalovirus exposure and HLA in healthy donors. Researchers ran the PCR with 60 Vbeta and 13 Jbeta primers. The data were produced by immunoSEQ multiplex PCR, yet TCRdb's version contains in-frame clones alone and is incomplete. The sample holds under 200,000 clones, approximately 78% seen once. The source material was PBMCs. The receptors here all came from a woman aged 30 to 39 in good health and CMV-seropositive.

This clone has only one observation. This rearrangement joins TRBV12-5 to TRBJ1-3; D not resolved. The V end was cut by 2 bases, the J end by 2 bases, with 13 bases between. Germline assignment: CDR1 LGHNT and CDR2 FRNRAP. CDR3 length: 16 amino acids. CDR3 nucleotide sequence: TGTGCTAGTGGTTTGCCCCCGGGGTACGCTGGAAACACCATATATTTT. Its translation: CASGLPPGYAGNTIYF.

This clone showed up just a few times. This chain joins TRBV19 and TRBJ1-6; 7 bases are a match to TRBD1. V was pared by 5 bases and J by 7 bases, with 5 bases of the junction left unmatched. Germline values: CDR1 LNHDA, CDR2 SQIVND (reference sequence). The CDR3 runs to 14 residues. CDR3 amino acids: CASSSGTENSPLHF. As DNA, the CDR3 is TGTGCCAGTAGTTCCGGGACAGAAAATTCACCCCTCCACTTT. The full variable domain, completed using reference TRBV19 and TRBJ1-6, is DGGITQSPKYLFRKEGQNVTLSCEQNLNHDAMYWYRQDPGQGLRLIYYSQIVNDFQKGDIAEGYSVSREKKESFPLTVTSAQKNPTAFYLCASSSGTENSPLHFGNGTRLTVT.

The V and J genes are TRBV7-2 and TRBJ2-7; TRBD1 aligns across 9 bases. CDR1 is SGHTA and CDR2 is FQGNSA in the germline V gene. This CDR3 has 15 residues. V lost 6 bases and J lost 7; bases outside the gene matches: 13. The CDR3 is CASSSDTQGAREQYF. In nucleotides, the CDR3 is TGTGCCAGCAGTTCGGACACACAGGGGGCGCGAGAGCAGTACTTC.

The V gene is TRBV6-5, the J gene TRBJ1-6; D gene ambiguous. V was cut by 6 bases and J by 19 bases, with 19 bases left in between. The CDR3 has 12 residues. The germline V gene has CDR1 MNHEY and CDR2 SVGAGI. CDR3 DNA: TGTGCCAGCAGGAAAAGTCCCGATGAGTTTCACTTT. Residues: CASRKSPDEFHF.

The rearrangement links TRBV25-1 to TRBJ1-2; 8 bases agree with TRBD1. Germline trimming cut 6 bases from V and 6 bases from J; bases unmatched to any gene: 3. The V gene's germline CDR1 is MGHDK and CDR2 SYGVNS. This CDR3 is 12 amino acids long. This chain's CDR3 is CASSRQGHGYTF. Written as DNA, the CDR3 is TGTGCCAGCAGCCGACAGGGGCATGGCTACACCTTC.

This chain links TRBV9 with TRBJ1-1; 8 bases match TRBD1. The V segment lost 4 bases and the J segment 5 bases; nucleotides outside the gene matches: 16. The CDR3 is 17 amino acids. The germline V gene encodes CDR1 SGDLS and CDR2 YYNGEE. The CDR3 region is CASSLASTGGTGTEAFF. The CDR3 DNA reads as TGTGCCAGCAGCTTAGCCTCCACAGGGGGAACCGGGACTGAAGCTTTCTTT.

This clone was recorded only once. At one boundary the junction diverges from the germline segment, which might be a read error. This rearrangement joins TRBV7-7 to TRBJ2-3, with 13 bases matching TRBD2. The CDR3 sequence is 21 residues long. Germline CDR1 SSHAT, CDR2 FNYEAQ (reference sequence). Here the CDR3 reads CASSPSGGGLGLAGRTDTQYF. Here the CDR3 DNA reads TGTGCTAGCAGCCCGAGCGGAGGGGGCCTGGGACTAGCGGGGCGCACAGATACGCAGTATTTT.

The chain carries TRBV2 and TRBJ2-7, with TRBD2 matching over 12 bases. After removal of 5 bases from V and 3 bases from J, the junction contained 5 bases not matched to a gene. Germline V lookup: CDR1 SNHLY, CDR2 FYNNEI. The CDR3 covers 15 residues. The CDR3 DNA reads TGTGCCAGCAGTAGCCTAGCGGGGGGGCACTACGAGCAGTACTTC. Amino acids: CASSSLAGGHYEQYF. Based on the CDR3 plus reference TRBV2 and TRBJ2-7, the full variable domain is EPEVTQTPSHQVTQMGQEVILRCVPISNHLYFYWYRQILGQKVEFLVSFYNNEISEKSEIFDDQFSVERPDGSNFTLKIRSTKLEDSAMYFCASSSLAGGHYEQYFGPGTRLTVT.

This clone appeared a few times. The rearrangement links TRBV30 to TRBJ2-7, with TRBD1 matching over 7 bases. Trimming cost V 3 bases and J 6 bases; bases outside gene matches: 8. The CDR3 loop spans 13 amino acids. Per germline, CDR1 GTSNPN and CDR2 SVGIG (reference sequence). CDR3 sequence reads: CAWSSYRGGEQYF. CDR3 nucleotides: TGTGCCTGGAGCTCCTACAGGGGCGGCGAGCAGTACTTC. Based on the CDR3 plus reference TRBV30 and TRBJ2-7, the full variable domain is SQTIHQWPATLVQPVGSPLSLECTVEGTSNPNLYWYRQAAGRGLQLLFYSVGIGQISSEVPQNLSASRPQDRQFILSSKKLLLSDSGFYLCAWSSYRGGEQYFGPGTRLTVT.

The V call is TRBV15, the J call TRBJ2-3; a weak D match, TRBD2 (6 bases). The V gene's germline CDR1 is LNHNV and CDR2 YYDKDF (reference sequence). The length of the CDR3 is 15 residues. V was pared by 0 bases and J by 4 bases, with 11 bases between. The chain's CDR3 is CATSRDPSGADTQYF. CDR3 coding DNA: TGTGCCACCAGCAGAGATCCCTCGGGGGCAGATACGCAGTATTTT.

The chain couples TRBV6-1 to TRBJ1-2; no clear D. V gave up 3 bases and J gave up 2 bases, with 7 bases separating them. Germline CDR1 and CDR2: MNHNS and SASEGT. This CDR3 spans 13 amino acids. CDR3 DNA sequence: TGTGCCAGCAGTGACACCGGGAACTATGGCTACACCTTC. Translating gives CASSDTGNYGYTF.

Remarks on this clone: Its ends do not fully match the called genes, so a read error is possible. The J gene is TRBJ1-2, the V gene TRBV2; a weak D match, TRBD1 (5 bases). The CDR3 totals 15 residues. CDR1 is SNHLY and CDR2 is FYNNEI in the germline V gene. CDR3 residues: CASREGAPRGYGYTF. The CDR3 DNA reads TGTGCCAGCAGGGAAGGGGCCCCACGGGGCTATGGCTACACCTTC.

This chain joins TRBV10-3 and TRBJ1-3, with 7 positions matching TRBD1. Germline-derived CDR1 and CDR2 are ENHRY and SYGVKD. CDR3 length: 19 amino acids. The trim removed 2 bases at V and 0 bases at J, leaving 13 bases unmatched. The CDR3 spells CAISERVSGPGGSGNTIYF. In DNA, the CDR3 is TGTGCCATCAGTGAGAGAGTATCTGGGCCAGGGGGCTCTGGAAACACCATATATTTT.

The chain couples TRBV5-4 to TRBJ1-1; unclear D gene. The CDR3 is 14 amino acids. Germline CDR1 SGHNT, CDR2 YYREEE (reference sequence). Trimming took off 6 bases at V and 1 base at J, with 13 bases between the two ends. In DNA form, the CDR3 reads TGTGCCAGCACCACAATGGAGGAGAACACTGAAGCTTTCTTT. This encodes CASTTMEENTEAFF.